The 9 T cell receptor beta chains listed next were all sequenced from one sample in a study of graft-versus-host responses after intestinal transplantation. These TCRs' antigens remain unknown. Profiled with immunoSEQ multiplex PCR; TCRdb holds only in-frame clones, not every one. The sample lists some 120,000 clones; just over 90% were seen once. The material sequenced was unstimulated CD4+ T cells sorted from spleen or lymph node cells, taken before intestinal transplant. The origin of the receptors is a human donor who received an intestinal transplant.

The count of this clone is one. The CDR3 protein is CASSQRGGGDPMEKLFF. Here the CDR3 DNA reads TGTGCCAGCAGTCAACGCGGAGGGGGCGATCCAATGGAAAAACTGTTTTTT. The V call is TRBV28, the J call TRBJ1-4, with 7 bases matching TRBD1. This CDR3 is built from 17 residues. Unmatched junction bases numbered 17, after V lost 5 bases and J lost 8 bases. Germline V CDR1 and CDR2: MDHEN, SYDVKM.

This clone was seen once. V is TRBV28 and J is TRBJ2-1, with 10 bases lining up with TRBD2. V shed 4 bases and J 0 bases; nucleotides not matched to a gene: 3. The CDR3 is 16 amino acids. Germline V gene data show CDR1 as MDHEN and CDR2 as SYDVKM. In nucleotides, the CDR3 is TGTGCCAGCAGTTCTCCTAGCGGGAGCTCCTACAATGAGCAGTTCTTC. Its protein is CASSSPSGSSYNEQFF.

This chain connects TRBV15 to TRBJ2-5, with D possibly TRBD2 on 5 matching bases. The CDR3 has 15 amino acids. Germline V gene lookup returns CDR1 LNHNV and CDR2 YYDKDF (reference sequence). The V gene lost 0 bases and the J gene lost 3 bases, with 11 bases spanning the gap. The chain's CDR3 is CATSRDYAEEETQYF. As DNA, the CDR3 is TGTGCCACCAGCAGAGATTATGCGGAGGAAGAGACCCAGTACTTC.

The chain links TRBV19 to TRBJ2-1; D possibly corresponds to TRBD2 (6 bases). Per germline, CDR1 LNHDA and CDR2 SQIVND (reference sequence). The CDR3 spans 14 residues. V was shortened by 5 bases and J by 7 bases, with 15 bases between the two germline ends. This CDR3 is CASSSLDYGNEQFF. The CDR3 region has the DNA TGTGCCAGTAGTTCACTGGACTACGGGAATGAGCAGTTCTTC.

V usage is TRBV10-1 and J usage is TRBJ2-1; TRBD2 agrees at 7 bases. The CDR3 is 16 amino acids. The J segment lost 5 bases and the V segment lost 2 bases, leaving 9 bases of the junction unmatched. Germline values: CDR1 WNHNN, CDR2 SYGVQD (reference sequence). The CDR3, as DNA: TGCGCCAGCAGTGAGAAAGGGGCAGCGGGACACAATGAGCAGTTCTTC. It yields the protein CASSEKGAAGHNEQFF.

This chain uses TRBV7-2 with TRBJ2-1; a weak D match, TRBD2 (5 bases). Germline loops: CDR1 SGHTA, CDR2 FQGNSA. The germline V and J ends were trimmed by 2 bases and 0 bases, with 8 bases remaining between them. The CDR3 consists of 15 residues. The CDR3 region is CASSLRGYSYNEQFF. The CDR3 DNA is TGTGCCAGCAGCTTACGGGGATACTCCTACAATGAGCAGTTCTTC.

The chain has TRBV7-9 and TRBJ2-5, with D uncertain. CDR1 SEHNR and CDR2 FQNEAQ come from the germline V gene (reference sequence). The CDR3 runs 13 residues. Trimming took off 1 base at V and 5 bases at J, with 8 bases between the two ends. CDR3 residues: CASSLVTVETQYF. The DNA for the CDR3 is TGTGCCAGCAGCTTAGTTACTGTGGAGACCCAGTACTTC. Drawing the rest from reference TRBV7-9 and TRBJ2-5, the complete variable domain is DTGVSQNPRHKITKRGQNVTFRCDPISEHNRLYWYRQTLGQGPEFLTYFQNEAQLEKSRLLSDRFSAERPKGSFSTLEIQRTEQGDSAMYLCASSLVTVETQYFGPGTRLLVL.

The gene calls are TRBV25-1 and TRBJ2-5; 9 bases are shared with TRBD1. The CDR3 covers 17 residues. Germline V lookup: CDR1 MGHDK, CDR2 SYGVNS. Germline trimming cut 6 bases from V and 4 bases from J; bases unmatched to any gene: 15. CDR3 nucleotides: TGTGCCAGCAGGGTGGGATTGGGACAGGGTGTTGGAGAGACCCAGTACTTC. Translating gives CASRVGLGQGVGETQYF. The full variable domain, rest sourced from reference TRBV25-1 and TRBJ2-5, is EADIYQTPRYLVIGTGKKITLECSQTMGHDKMYWYQQDPGMELHLIHYSYGVNSTEKGDLSSESTVSRIRTEHFPLTLESARPSHTSQYLCASRVGLGQGVGETQYFGPGTRLLVL.

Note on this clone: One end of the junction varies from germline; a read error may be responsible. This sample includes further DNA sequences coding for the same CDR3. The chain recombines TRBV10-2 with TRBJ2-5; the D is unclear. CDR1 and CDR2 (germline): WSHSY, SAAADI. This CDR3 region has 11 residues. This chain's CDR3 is CASSIEETQYF. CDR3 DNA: TGTGCCAGCAGTATAGAAGAGACCCAGTACTTC.